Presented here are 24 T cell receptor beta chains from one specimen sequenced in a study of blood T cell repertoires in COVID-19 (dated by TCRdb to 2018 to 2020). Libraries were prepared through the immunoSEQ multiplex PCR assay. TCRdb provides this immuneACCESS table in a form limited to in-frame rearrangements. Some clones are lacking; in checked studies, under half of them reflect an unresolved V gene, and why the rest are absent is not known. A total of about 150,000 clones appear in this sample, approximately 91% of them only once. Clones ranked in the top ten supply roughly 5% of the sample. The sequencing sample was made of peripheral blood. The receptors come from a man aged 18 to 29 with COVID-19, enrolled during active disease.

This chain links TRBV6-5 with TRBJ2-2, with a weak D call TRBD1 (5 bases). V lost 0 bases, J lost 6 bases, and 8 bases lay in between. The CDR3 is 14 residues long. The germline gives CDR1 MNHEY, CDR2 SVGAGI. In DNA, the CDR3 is TGTGCCAGCAGTTACTCGATGGGGCCCGGGGAGCTGTTTTTT. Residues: CASSYSMGPGELFF.

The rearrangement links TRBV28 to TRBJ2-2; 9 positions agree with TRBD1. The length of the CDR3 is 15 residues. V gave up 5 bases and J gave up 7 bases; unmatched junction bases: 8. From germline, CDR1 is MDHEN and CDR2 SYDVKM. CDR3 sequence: CASSAGQGRGGELFF. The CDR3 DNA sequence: TGTGCCAGCAGTGCGGGACAGGGTAGGGGCGGGGAGCTGTTTTTT.

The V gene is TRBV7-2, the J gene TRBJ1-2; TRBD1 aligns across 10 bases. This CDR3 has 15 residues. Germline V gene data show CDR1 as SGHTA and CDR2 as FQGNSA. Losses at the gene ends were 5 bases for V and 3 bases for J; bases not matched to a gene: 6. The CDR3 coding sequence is TGTGCCAGCAGCCCGGGACAGGGGCCGTACTATGGCTACACCTTC. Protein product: CASSPGQGPYYGYTF.

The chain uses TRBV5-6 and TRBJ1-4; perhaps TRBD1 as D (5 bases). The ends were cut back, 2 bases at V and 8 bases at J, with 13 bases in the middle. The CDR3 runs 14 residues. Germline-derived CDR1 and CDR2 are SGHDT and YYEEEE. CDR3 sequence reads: CASSFRRGGEKLFF. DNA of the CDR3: TGTGCCAGCAGCTTTAGGAGGGGCGGGGAAAAACTGTTTTTT.

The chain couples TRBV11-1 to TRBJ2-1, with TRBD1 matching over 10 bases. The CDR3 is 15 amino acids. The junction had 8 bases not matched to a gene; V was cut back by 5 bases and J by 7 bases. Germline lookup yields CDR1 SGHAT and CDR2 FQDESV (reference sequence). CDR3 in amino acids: CASSQDRGRVNEQFF. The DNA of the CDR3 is TGTGCCAGCAGCCAAGACAGGGGGCGCGTAAATGAGCAGTTCTTC. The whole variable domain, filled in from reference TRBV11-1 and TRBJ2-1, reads EAEVAQSPRYKITEKSQAVAFWCDPISGHATLYWYRQILGQGPELLVQFQDESVVDDSQLPKDRFSAERLKGVDSTLKIQPAELGDSAMYLCASSQDRGRVNEQFFGPGTRLTVL.

The CDR3 nucleotides are TGTGCCAGTAGCCTCCCGGGAGGATGGGCCGAGCAGTACTTC. It yields the protein CASSLPGGWAEQYF. The chain recombines TRBV19 with TRBJ2-7; 7 nucleotides align to TRBD2. Germline loops: CDR1 LNHDA, CDR2 SQIVND (reference sequence). This CDR3 contains 14 residues. The J segment lost 6 bases and the V segment lost 6 bases, leaving 11 bases of the junction unmatched.

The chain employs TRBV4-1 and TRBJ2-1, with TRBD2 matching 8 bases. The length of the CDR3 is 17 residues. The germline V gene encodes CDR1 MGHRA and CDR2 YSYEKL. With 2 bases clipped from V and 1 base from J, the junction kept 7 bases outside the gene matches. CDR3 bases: TGCGCCAGCAGCCAACCTTTAGCGGGAAGGTCCTACAATGAGCAGTTCTTC. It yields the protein CASSQPLAGRSYNEQFF.

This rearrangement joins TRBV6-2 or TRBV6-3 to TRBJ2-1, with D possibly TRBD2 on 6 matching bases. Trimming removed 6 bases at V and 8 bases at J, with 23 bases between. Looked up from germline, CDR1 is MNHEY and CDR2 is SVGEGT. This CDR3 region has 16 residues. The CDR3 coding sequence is TGTGCCAGCAGCCCATCGGAGGGCCGTAGGGTGGATGAGCAGTTCTTC. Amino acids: CASSPSEGRRVDEQFF.

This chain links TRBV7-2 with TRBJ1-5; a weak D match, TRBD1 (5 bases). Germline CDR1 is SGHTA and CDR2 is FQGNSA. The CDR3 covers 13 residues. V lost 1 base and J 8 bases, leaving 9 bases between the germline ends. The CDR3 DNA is TGTGCCAGCAGCTTAGACGGGGGGAAGCCCCAGCATTTT. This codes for CASSLDGGKPQHF.

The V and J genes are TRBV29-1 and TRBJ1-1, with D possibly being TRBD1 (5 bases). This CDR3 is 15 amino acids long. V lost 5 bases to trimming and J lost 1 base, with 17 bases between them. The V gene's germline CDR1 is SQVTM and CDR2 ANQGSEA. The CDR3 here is CSVRNAGGGNTEAFF. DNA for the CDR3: TGCAGCGTTCGCAACGCCGGGGGGGGGAACACTGAAGCTTTCTTT.

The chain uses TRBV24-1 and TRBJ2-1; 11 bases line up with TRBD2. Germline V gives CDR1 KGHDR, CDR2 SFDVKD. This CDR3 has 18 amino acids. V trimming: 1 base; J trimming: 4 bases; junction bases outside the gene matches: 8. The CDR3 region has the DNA TGTGCCACCAGTGATTTACGACTAGCGGGATTAGGGTACAATGAGCAGTTCTTC. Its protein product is CATSDLRLAGLGYNEQFF.

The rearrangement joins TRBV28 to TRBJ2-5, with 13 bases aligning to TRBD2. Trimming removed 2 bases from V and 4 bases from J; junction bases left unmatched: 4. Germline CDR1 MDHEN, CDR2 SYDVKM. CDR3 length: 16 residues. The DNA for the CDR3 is TGTGCCAGCAGTTTAAGGACTAGCGGGAGTCGAGAGACCCAGTACTTC. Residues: CASSLRTSGSRETQYF.

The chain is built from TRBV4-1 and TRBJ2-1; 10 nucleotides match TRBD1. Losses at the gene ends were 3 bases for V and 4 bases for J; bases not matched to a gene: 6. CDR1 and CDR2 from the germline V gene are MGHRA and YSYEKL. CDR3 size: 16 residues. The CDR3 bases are TGCGCCAGCAGCCATCCGGGACAGGGGCTTTACAATGAGCAGTTCTTC. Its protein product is CASSHPGQGLYNEQFF.

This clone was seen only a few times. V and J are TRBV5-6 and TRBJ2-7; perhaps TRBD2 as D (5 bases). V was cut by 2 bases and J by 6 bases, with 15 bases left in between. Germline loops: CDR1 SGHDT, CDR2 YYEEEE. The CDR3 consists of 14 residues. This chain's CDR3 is CASSFATNGIEQYF. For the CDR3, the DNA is TGTGCCAGCAGCTTTGCCACGAACGGGATCGAGCAGTACTTC.

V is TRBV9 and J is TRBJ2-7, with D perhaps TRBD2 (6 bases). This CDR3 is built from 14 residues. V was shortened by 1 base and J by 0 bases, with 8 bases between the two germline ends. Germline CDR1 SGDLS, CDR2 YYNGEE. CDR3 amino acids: CASSVTGSSYEQYF. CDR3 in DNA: TGTGCCAGCAGCGTAACCGGGAGCTCCTACGAGCAGTACTTC.

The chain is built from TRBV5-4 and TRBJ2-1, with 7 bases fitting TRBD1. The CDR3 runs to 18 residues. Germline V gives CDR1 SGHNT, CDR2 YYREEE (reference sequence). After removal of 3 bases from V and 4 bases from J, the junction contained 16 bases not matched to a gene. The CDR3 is CASSSRARGPNFYNEQFF. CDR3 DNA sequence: TGTGCCAGCAGCTCCCGAGCGAGGGGGCCAAACTTTTACAATGAGCAGTTCTTC.

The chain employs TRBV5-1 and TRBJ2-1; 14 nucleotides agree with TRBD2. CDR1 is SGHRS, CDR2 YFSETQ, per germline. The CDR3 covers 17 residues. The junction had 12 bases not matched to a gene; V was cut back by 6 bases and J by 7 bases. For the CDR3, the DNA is TGCGCCAGCATCGGGACTAGCGGGAGTTCTGAGGGAAATGAGCAGTTCTTC. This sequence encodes CASIGTSGSSEGNEQFF.

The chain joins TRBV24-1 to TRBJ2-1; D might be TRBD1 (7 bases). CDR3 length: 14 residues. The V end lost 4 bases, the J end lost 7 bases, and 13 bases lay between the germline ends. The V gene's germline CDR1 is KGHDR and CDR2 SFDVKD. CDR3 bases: TGTGCCACCAGTGAGTCAGGGGGGAGGAATGAGCAGTTCTTC. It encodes CATSESGGRNEQFF.

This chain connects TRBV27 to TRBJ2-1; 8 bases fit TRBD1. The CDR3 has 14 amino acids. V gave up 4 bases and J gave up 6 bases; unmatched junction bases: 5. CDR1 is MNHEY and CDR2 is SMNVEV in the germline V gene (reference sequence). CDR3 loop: CASSSRTGFNEQFF. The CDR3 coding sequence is TGTGCCAGCAGTTCCCGGACAGGGTTCAATGAGCAGTTCTTC.

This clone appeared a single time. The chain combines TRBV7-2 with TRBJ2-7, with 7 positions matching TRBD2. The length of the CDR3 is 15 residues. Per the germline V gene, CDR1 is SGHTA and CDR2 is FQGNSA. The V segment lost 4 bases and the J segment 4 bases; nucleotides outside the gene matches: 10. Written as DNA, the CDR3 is TGTGCCAGCAGCTCTGGGGGGGACTCCTCATACGAGCAGTACTTC. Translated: CASSSGGDSSYEQYF.

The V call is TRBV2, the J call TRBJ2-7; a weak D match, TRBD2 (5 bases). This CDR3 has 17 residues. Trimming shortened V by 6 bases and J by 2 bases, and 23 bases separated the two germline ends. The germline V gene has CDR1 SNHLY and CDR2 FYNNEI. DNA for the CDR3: TGTGCCAGCAGCGGAAATTTTAAAGGAGGTTTCCCCTACGAGCAGTACTTC. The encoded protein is CASSGNFKGGFPYEQYF.

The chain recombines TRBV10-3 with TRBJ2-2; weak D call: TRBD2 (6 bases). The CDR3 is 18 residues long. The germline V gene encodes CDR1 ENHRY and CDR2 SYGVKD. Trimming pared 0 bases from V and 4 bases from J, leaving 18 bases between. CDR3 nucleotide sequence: TGTGCCATCAGTGAGTCACGGGCGGGGACTTTCCCCACCGGGGAGCTGTTTTTT. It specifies CAISESRAGTFPTGELFF.

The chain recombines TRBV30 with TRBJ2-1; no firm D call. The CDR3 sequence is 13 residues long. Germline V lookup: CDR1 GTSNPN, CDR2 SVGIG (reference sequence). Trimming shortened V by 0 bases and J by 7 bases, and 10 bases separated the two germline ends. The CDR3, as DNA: TGTGCCTGGAGTGTAACTAATAATAATGAGCAGTTCTTC. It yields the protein CAWSVTNNNEQFF.

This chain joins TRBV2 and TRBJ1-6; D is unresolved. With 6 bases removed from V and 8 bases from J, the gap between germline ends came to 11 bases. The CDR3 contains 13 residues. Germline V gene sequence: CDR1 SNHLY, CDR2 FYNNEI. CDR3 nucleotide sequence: TGTGCCAGCAGACTCTCCGGAGATTCACCCCTCCACTTT. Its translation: CASRLSGDSPLHF.